Shown below are 8 T cell receptor beta chains from a single sample sequenced in a study of vaccination and CD4 T cells after COVID-19. No antigens are known for them. The assay that was used to sequence DNA from cultured CD4+ T cells was the Oncomine TCR Beta short-read assay. TCRdb re-called the PCR reads with MiXCR, one entry per CDR3 protein. The sample lists around 12,000 distinct CDR3 sequences, around 50% occurring once. Treatment meaning: 10-day PBMC culture with coronavirus spike peptide pools or control peptides (ViraFEST assay). Material: CD4+ T cells from blood, cultured in vitro. These receptors came from a human donor who had recovered from COVID-19.

The rearrangement links TRBV25-1 to TRBJ1-4; 12 nucleotides align to TRBD1. V was pared by 6 bases and J by 10 bases, with 9 bases of the junction left unmatched. The CDR3 runs 15 residues. The V gene's germline CDR1 is MGHDK and CDR2 SYGVNS. CDR3 coding DNA: TGTGCCAGCAGCCCCCGAGGGACAGGGGGCGGAAAACTGTTTTTT. Encoded protein: CASSPRGTGGGKLFF.

Of note for this clonotype: Germline and junction disagree at one end, which may indicate a read error. The gene calls are TRBV6-1 and TRBJ1-2; TRBD1 matches at 9 bases. The length of the CDR3 is 15 residues. The V gene's germline CDR1 is MNHNS and CDR2 SASEGT. The CDR3: CANSTGQGRNYGYTF. The CDR3 DNA reads as TGTGCCAACAGTACCGGACAGGGGAGAAACTATGGCTACACCTTC.

This chain links TRBV6-7 with TRBJ1-4; TRBD1 matches 7 bases. TRBV6-7 is annotated as an ORF whose role is uncertain. CDR3 length: 14 residues. V trimming: 7 bases; J trimming: 5 bases; junction bases outside the gene matches: 7. The CDR3 loop is CASTLDRPNEKLFF. As DNA, the CDR3 is TGTGCCAGCACTCTGGACAGGCCGAATGAAAAACTGTTTTTT.

This clonotype has just a few counts. This chain's CDR3 is CASSQSDSYGYTF. CDR3 sequence (DNA): TGTGCCAGTAGTCAATCGGACAGCTATGGCTACACCTTC. The chain recombines TRBV19 with TRBJ1-2, with TRBD1 as a possible D gene (6 bases). The V end was cut by 5 bases, the J end by 4 bases, with 11 bases between. Germline V gene sequence: CDR1 LNHDA, CDR2 SQIVND (reference sequence). The CDR3 loop spans 13 amino acids.

V gene TRBV4-1 combines with J gene TRBJ2-4; D is possibly TRBD2 (6 bases). The germline V gene has CDR1 MGHRA and CDR2 YSYEKL. Deletions cut 8 bases from V and 0 bases from J, with 14 bases between. The CDR3 totals 15 residues. The CDR3 here is CASGPGLLAKNIQYF. The CDR3 DNA follows: TGCGCCAGCGGCCCAGGACTACTAGCCAAAAACATTCAGTACTTC.

The chain links TRBV7-2 to TRBJ2-7, with 9 bases aligning to TRBD1. After removal of 8 bases from V and 2 bases from J, the junction contained 4 bases not matched to a gene. The CDR3 covers 13 residues. Germline assignment: CDR1 SGHTA and CDR2 FQGNSA. CDR3 residues: CASGTGGPYEQYF. In DNA form, the CDR3 reads TGTGCCAGCGGCACAGGGGGCCCCTACGAGCAGTACTTC.

The chain links TRBV4-2 to TRBJ2-3; D gene ambiguous. CDR3 length: 17 amino acids. V dropped 0 bases and J dropped 1 base, with 14 bases sitting between them. Looked up from germline, CDR1 is LGHNA and CDR2 is YNFKEQ. In DNA, the CDR3 is TGTGCCAGCAGCCAAGAAGGAATAGTTCAGGGCACAGATACGCAGTATTTT. Protein sequence: CASSQEGIVQGTDTQYF.

The chain links TRBV24-1 to TRBJ2-1; the D is unclear. Trimming left V 7 bases short and J 0 bases short, with 12 bases between. CDR1 is KGHDR and CDR2 is SFDVKD in the germline V gene. The CDR3 consists of 15 residues. The CDR3 DNA is TGTGCCACCAGGGATGGAGAGAGCTCCTACAATGAGCAGTTCTTC. Translation gives CATRDGESSYNEQFF.